These T cell receptor beta chains were read from a single sample in a study of human T cells and chemical hapten exposure. MiXCR, applied by TCRdb to the RACE reads, yields one record per CDR3 protein. The table has about 110,000 distinct CDR3 sequences, about a tenth seen once. The sequenced sample was whole blood, obtained in connection with sensitization to the hapten diphenylcyclopropenone (DPC). The receptors stem from a woman in her 40s with alopecia areata. Some clones in this sample may be carry-over from other donors' samples. CDR3s include the opening cysteine and the closing phenylalanine or tryptophan. Fields, in order: CDR3 DNA, CDR3 protein, V gene, clone size, J gene, D gene. The D gene is left open where the match is weak. Clone size, where shown, is once, few, many, or a class for clones that have expanded.

TGTGCCAGCTACCCGACACTGGATGGCACAGATACGCAGTATTTT CASYPTLDGTDTQYF TRBV18 many TRBJ2-3 -
TGTGCCAGCAGGATAAAGGGAGATCAAGCTTTCTTT CASRIKGDQAFF TRBV28 many TRBJ1-1 -
TGTGCCAGCAGCAGAACCGGGACTAGCGTATCCACAGATACGCAGTATTTT CASSRTGTSVSTDTQYF TRBV6-4 many TRBJ2-3 TRBD2
TGTGCCAGCAGCTTAGGGGAAATGGGCTATGGCTACACCTTC CASSLGEMGYGYTF TRBV7-8 - TRBJ1-2 -
TGTGCCAGCAGCGTAGCAGGTATCGGTCAGCCCCAGCATTTT CASSVAGIGQPQHF TRBV9 few TRBJ1-5 -
TGCAGCGTTGATGGAGATACGCAGTATTTT CSVDGDTQYF TRBV29-1 few TRBJ2-3 -
TGTGCCAGCAGTCCCCTACCCACAGATACGCAGTATTTT CASSPLPTDTQYF TRBV13 many TRBJ2-3 -
TGTGCCAGCAGTCCCTCCGGACTAGCCTACGAGCAGTACTTC CASSPSGLAYEQYF TRBV6-2/TRBV6-3 many TRBJ2-7 TRBD2
TGCGCCAGCAGCTCAGGGGTTACTGGAAACACCATATATTTT CASSSGVTGNTIYF TRBV4-3 many TRBJ1-3 -
TGTGCCAGCACGGGCCGGGGGGGCGCCTACGAGCAGTACTTC CASTGRGGAYEQYF TRBV6-5 - TRBJ2-7 TRBD2
TGTGCCAGCAGCTTAGAGGAAAACATTCAGTACTTC CASSLEENIQYF TRBV7-9 few TRBJ2-4 -
TGTGCCAGCAGGCCGACTAGCGGGGCCTACGAGCAGTACTTC CASRPTSGAYEQYF TRBV6-2/TRBV6-3 - TRBJ2-7 TRBD2
TGTGCCAGCAGCGGGCGGCCGGAAGAGACCCAGTACTTC CASSGRPEETQYF TRBV7-6 few TRBJ2-5 -
TGTGCCTGGAGTGGAGTCGGGTCTTACCTCACCGGGGAGCTGTTTTTT CAWSGVGSYLTGELFF TRBV30 - TRBJ2-2 -
TGTGCCAGCAGCCGAGACAGGAACACCGGGGAGCTGTTTTTT CASSRDRNTGELFF TRBV7-2 many TRBJ2-2 -